The clone carrying this T cell receptor beta chain occurred a few times. Expressed TCRB transcripts were sequenced after all isolated RNA was converted to cDNA. TCRdb's table, derived via immunoSEQ multiplex PCR, lists solely in-frame clones and lacks some. This table has 120,000 to 150,000 clones, more than 9% appearing once. Sorted CD4+ subsets: naive, central memory, regulatory, stem cell-like memory (CD45RO/CCR7/CD25/CD127/CD95/CD27 panel). The data are from a study of beta chain features in type 1 diabetes. CDR3 length: 16 residues. The V gene's germline CDR1 is LGHNA and CDR2 YSLEER. V shed 6 bases, J shed 3 bases, and the junction held 7 bases outside the gene matches.

The material sequenced was naive CD4+ T cells from blood. This chain joins TRBV4-3 and TRBJ2-3; 12 positions agree with TRBD2. The sequence was obtained from a man aged 18 to 30 in good health. The DNA for the CDR3 is TGCGCCAGCAGTCCACTAGCGGGGGGAAGTACAGATACGCAGTATTTT. This encodes CASSPLAGGSTDTQYF.